This T cell receptor beta chain stems from a study of T cells after yellow fever vaccination. Study information: Any fraction with a low cell number was prepared using SMART-Seq v4 Ultra Low Input.

Whole-study findings and limits: Repertoires sorted by FACS could include abundant clonotypes that are contaminants from the bulk population.

Germline CDR1 is SGHAT and CDR2 is FQNNGV. The length of the CDR3 is 15 residues. Germline trimming cut 6 bases from V and 4 bases from J; bases unmatched to any gene: 9. TCRdb ran MiXCR on the 5' RACE reads and lists one entry per CDR3 protein. The sample has roughly 520,000 distinct CDR3 sequences, around a fifth seen once; the top ten hold around 17%. This clonotype was seen only a few times. Antigen unknown. This clonotype was obtained from a man aged 18-30 years who received the YFV17D yellow fever vaccine. The sequencing used PBMCs, collected 21 days after the first yellow fever vaccination. V and J are TRBV11-2 and TRBJ2-5; 9 bases match TRBD1. DNA of the CDR3: TGTGCCAGCAGTAACTACAGGGGGCGAGGAGAGACCCAGTACTTC. Its translation: CASSNYRGRGETQYF.